The rows below give T cell receptor beta chains drawn from one sample of a study of T cells in Graves' hyperthyroidism and ophthalmopathy. TCRdb re-derived calls from the multiplex PCR reads in MiXCR, one entry per CDR3 protein. The data contain some 500,000 distinct CDR3 sequences, about 16% of them singletons. The material sequenced was blood. These receptors originate from a woman younger than 45 with Graves' ophthalmopathy. CDR3s include the opening cysteine and the closing phenylalanine or tryptophan. D genes are given only for firm matches. For some rows the clone size is stated as once, few or many, or as a class when expanded; others skip it.

TRBV6-1,TRBJ1-3,few,.,CASSPGDDSGNTIYF,TGTGCCAGCAGCCCCGGGGACGACTCTGGAAACACCATATATTTT
TRBV28,TRBJ2-1,many,.,CASSPNRAQGGNEQFF,TGTGCCAGCAGTCCCAACCGGGCCCAGGGGGGTAATGAGCAGTTCTTC
TRBV29-1,TRBJ2-1,many,TRBD2,CSVKPSSGPYNEQFF,TGCAGCGTTAAGCCCTCTAGCGGGCCCTACAATGAGCAGTTCTTC
TRBV5-4,TRBJ2-5,many,.,CASSLEAPQETQYF,TGTGCCAGCAGCTTGGAAGCCCCCCAAGAGACCCAGTACTTC
TRBV27,TRBJ2-4,few,TRBD2,CASSSYLSGRAKNIQYF,TGTGCCAGCAGTTCCTACCTTAGCGGGAGGGCCAAAAACATTCAGTACTTC
TRBV12-3/TRBV12-4,TRBJ2-5,many,.,CASSFSGPPRTQYF,TGTGCCAGCAGTTTCTCGGGGCCTCCAAGGACCCAGTACTTC
TRBV7-9,TRBJ2-3,many,.,CASTYGFGMGPGDTQYF,TGTGCCAGCACCTACGGGTTCGGGATGGGCCCAGGAGATACGCAGTATTTT
TRBV7-2,TRBJ1-6,few,.,CACHRDNSPLHF,TGTGCCTGTCACAGGGACAATTCACCCCTCCACTTT
TRBV7-9,TRBJ2-1,few,.,CASSPGLSYNEQFF,TGTGCCAGCAGCCCCGGACTTAGTTACAATGAGCAGTTCTTC
TRBV5-5,TRBJ2-3,few,TRBD2,CASSAATSDTQYF,TGTGCCAGCAGCGCGGCGACTAGCGATACGCAGTATTTT
TRBV12-3/TRBV12-4,TRBJ1-5,.,.,CASSLGGPQHF,TGTGCCAGCAGTTTAGGGGGGCCCCAGCATTTT
TRBV27,TRBJ1-1,few,.,CASSLFHMGTEAFF,TGTGCCAGCAGTTTATTCCACATGGGCACTGAAGCTTTCTTT
TRBV6-1,TRBJ1-2,.,.,CASTTRDGWSYGYTF,TGTGCCAGCACCACAAGGGACGGATGGAGCTATGGCTACACCTTC
TRBV7-9,TRBJ2-5,once,.,CASSLGGTAQYF,TGTGCCAGCAGCTTAGGCGGAACGGCCCAGTACTTC
TRBV5-5,TRBJ2-1,many,.,CASSLWGDNEQFF,TGTGCCAGCAGCTTGTGGGGCGACAATGAGCAGTTCTTC
TRBV27,TRBJ2-1,.,.,CASSFQRSYNEQFF,TGTGCCAGCAGTTTCCAGCGGAGCTACAATGAGCAGTTCTTC
TRBV25-1,TRBJ2-7,.,.,CACIQTGSYEQYF,TGTGCCTGCATTCAGACTGGATCCTACGAGCAGTACTTC
TRBV11-2,TRBJ2-5,.,TRBD2,CASSAGTTYQETQYF,TGTGCCAGCAGCGCAGGGACTACCTACCAAGAGACCCAGTACTTC
TRBV20-1,TRBJ2-1,many,.,CSAARNNEQFF,TGCAGTGCTGCTAGGAACAATGAGCAGTTCTTC
TRBV6-1,TRBJ2-3,many,TRBD2,CASKVAGVIDTQYF,TGTGCCAGCAAGGTAGCGGGAGTGATAGATACGCAGTATTTT
TRBV5-1,TRBJ2-5,many,.,CASSQQDQETQYF,TGCGCCAGCAGCCAACAAGACCAAGAGACCCAGTACTTC
TRBV5-6,TRBJ1-2,.,.,CASSGGGTLSLHGYTF,TGTGCCAGCAGCGGTGGGGGGACTCTCTCTCTCCATGGCTACACCTTC
TRBV20-1,TRBJ2-5,many,TRBD1,CSAPGQGLKTQYF,TGCAGTGCCCCGGGACAGGGTTTAAAGACCCAGTACTTC
TRBV7-9,TRBJ2-3,many,.,CASCTQLTDTQYF,TGTGCCAGCTGCACCCAACTCACAGATACGCAGTATTTT
TRBV24-1,TRBJ2-3,.,TRBD1,CATSDRRTGGASTDTQYF,TGTGCCACCAGTGATAGAAGGACAGGGGGCGCGAGCACAGATACGCAGTATTTT
TRBV11-2,TRBJ2-1,many,.,CASSLGFNEQFF,TGTGCCAGCAGCTTAGGCTTCAATGAGCAGTTCTTC
TRBV6-2/TRBV6-3,TRBJ2-7,many,TRBD1,CASRPGTVPYEQYF,TGTGCCAGCAGGCCCGGGACAGTCCCCTACGAGCAGTACTTC
TRBV6-1,TRBJ2-7,many,.,CASSTRQVSSYEQYF,TGTGCCAGCAGTACCAGACAGGTTAGCTCCTACGAGCAGTACTTC
TRBV29-1,TRBJ1-2,few,.,CSAAVWTEDYYGYTF,TGCAGCGCCGCTGTCTGGACAGAAGATTACTATGGCTACACCTTC
TRBV27,TRBJ2-6,.,.,CASSLKGSTGANVLTF,TGTGCCAGCAGTTTAAAAGGGAGCACTGGGGCCAACGTCCTGACTTTC
TRBV7-9,TRBJ2-1,.,.,CASSLKVAGEQFF,TGTGCCAGCAGCTTAAAGGTCGCCGGTGAGCAGTTCTTC
TRBV28,TRBJ1-2,.,.,CATGGVRGYTF,TGTGCCACCGGAGGAGTCAGGGGCTACACCTTC
TRBV11-2,TRBJ1-1,many,.,CASSSSPWQRNTEAFF,TGTGCCAGCAGCTCCTCACCGTGGCAGAGGAACACTGAAGCTTTCTTT
TRBV29-1,TRBJ1-5,.,.,CSVGSGNSNQPQHF,TGCAGCGTTGGGTCTGGGAATAGCAATCAGCCCCAGCATTTT
TRBV7-3,TRBJ2-2,few,TRBD2,CASSLIPPGGVRGELFF,TGTGCCAGCAGCTTAATTCCCCCGGGAGGTGTCAGGGGGGAGCTGTTTTTT
TRBV11-1,TRBJ2-3,many,TRBD2,CASSFHAGGTDTQYF,TGTGCCAGCAGCTTCCATGCGGGAGGCACAGATACGCAGTATTTT
TRBV6-1,TRBJ2-1,many,TRBD2,CASGLGAGANNEQFF,TGTGCCAGCGGACTAGGAGCGGGAGCAAACAATGAGCAGTTCTTC
TRBV5-8,TRBJ2-3,few,.,CASSLVLAVGQDTQYF,TGTGCCAGCAGCTTGGTACTAGCCGTTGGACAAGATACGCAGTATTTT
TRBV24-1,TRBJ2-7,many,.,CATSDWDTYYEQYF,TGTGCCACCAGTGATTGGGACACCTACTACGAGCAGTACTTC
TRBV6-1,TRBJ2-2,.,.,CASSEWLAGAGELFF,TGTGCCAGCAGTGAATGGCTAGCCGGGGCCGGGGAGCTGTTTTTT
TRBV9,TRBJ2-5,many,.,CASSVGAEWKTQYF,TGTGCCAGCAGCGTAGGGGCGGAGTGGAAGACCCAGTACTTC
TRBV6-2/TRBV6-3,TRBJ2-1,many,TRBD2,CASRYSGRFSEQFF,TGTGCCAGCAGGTATAGCGGGAGGTTTAGTGAGCAGTTCTTC
TRBV10-2,TRBJ2-1,.,TRBD2,CASSSSGIGFNEQFF,TGCGCCAGCAGTTCTAGCGGGATCGGGTTTAATGAGCAGTTCTTC
TRBV19,TRBJ2-7,many,.,CASSPGTNYEQYF,TGTGCCAGCAGTCCCGGGACAAACTACGAGCAGTACTTC
TRBV28,TRBJ1-5,few,.,CASRPDRNNQPQHF,TGTGCCAGCAGGCCGGACAGAAACAATCAGCCCCAGCATTTT
TRBV9,TRBJ2-3,few,TRBD2,CASSVSGSVTDTQYF,TGTGCCAGCAGCGTTAGCGGGAGCGTGACAGATACGCAGTATTTT
TRBV28,TRBJ1-1,few,.,CASNRDTEAFF,TGTGCCAGCAACAGGGACACTGAAGCTTTCTTT
TRBV10-3,TRBJ2-3,few,TRBD1,CAISATGTGGDTQYF,TGTGCCATCAGTGCCACCGGGACAGGGGGTGATACGCAGTATTTT
TRBV9,TRBJ2-3,once,.,CASSDGQRRDTQYF,TGTGCCAGCAGCGACGGGCAGCGCAGGGATACGCAGTATTTT
TRBV5-6,TRBJ2-3,many,.,CASSFIELSWDTQYF,TGTGCCAGCAGCTTCATAGAACTTAGCTGGGATACGCAGTATTTT
TRBV7-9,TRBJ2-1,few,TRBD2,CASSLPGLGVHEQFF,TGTGCCAGCAGCCTCCCGGGACTAGGAGTTCATGAGCAGTTCTTC
TRBV5-4,TRBJ2-7,.,TRBD2,CASSSPGGRSLEQYF,TGTGCCAGCAGCTCGCCGGGGGGAAGGTCCCTCGAGCAGTACTTC